This section outlines one TCR beta chain sequence together with its context. Antigen specificity is unknown. Investigators profiled TCR beta VDJ and CDR3 from genomic DNA template. From the reads, TCRdb called clonotypes with MiXCR, one entry per CDR3 protein. The sample lists 270,000 or so distinct CDR3 sequences, approximately 80% seen once, with roughly two fifths in the top ten. This sample was taken from a study of CD8+CD57+ T cells in acquired aplastic anemia. Looking at the study overall: Mean yield of DNA from sorted CD4+ and CD8+ cells was approximately 3 ug.

Patients sequenced had flow cytometry evidence of CD8+CD57+ cell expansion. The CDR3 runs to 12 residues. V was cut by 6 bases and J by 4 bases, with 9 bases left in between. Study outcomes and limitations: CD8+ Simpson's diversity in patients was not significantly different from that in controls. Sharing between patients and controls was observed for roughly 29 CD8+ CDR3 sequences.

This clonotype was sampled from a human donor with aplastic anemia. The sequencing input was sorted CD4+, CD8+, or CD8+CD57+ T cells (not recorded which) from PBMCs. This chain connects TRBV12-3 or TRBV12-4 to TRBJ1-2; no reliable D call. CDR3 sequence: CASSSYAYGYTF. The CDR3 nucleotides are TGTGCCAGCAGCTCCTACGCCTATGGCTACACCTTC.